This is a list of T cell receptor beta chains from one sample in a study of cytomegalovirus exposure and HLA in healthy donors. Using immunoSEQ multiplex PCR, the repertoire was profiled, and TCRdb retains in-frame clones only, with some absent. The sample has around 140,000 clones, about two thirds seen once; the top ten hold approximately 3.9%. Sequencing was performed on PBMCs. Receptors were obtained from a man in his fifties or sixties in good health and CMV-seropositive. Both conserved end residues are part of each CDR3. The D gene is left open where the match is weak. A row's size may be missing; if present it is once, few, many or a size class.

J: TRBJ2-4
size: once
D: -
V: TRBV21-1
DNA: TGTGCCAGCAGCAAAGGCGGCAGTCCAGGGGACATTCAGTACTTC
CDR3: CASSKGGSPGDIQYF

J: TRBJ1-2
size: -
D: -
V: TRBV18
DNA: TGTGCCAGCTCCGCCAGGGACTATGGCTACACCTTC
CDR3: CASSARDYGYTF

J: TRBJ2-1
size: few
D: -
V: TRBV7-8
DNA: TGTGCCAGCAGCTTAGAAGGTAGAAGGGGGCAGTTCTTC
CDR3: CASSLEGRRGQFF

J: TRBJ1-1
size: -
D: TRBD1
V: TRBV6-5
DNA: TGTGCCAGCAGTGACGACAGGGGGAACACTGAAGCTTTCTTT
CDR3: CASSDDRGNTEAFF

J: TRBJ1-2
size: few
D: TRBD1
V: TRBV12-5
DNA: TGTGCTAGTGGTTTGACCCCGACAGGGGGAGATGGCTACACCTTC
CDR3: CASGLTPTGGDGYTF

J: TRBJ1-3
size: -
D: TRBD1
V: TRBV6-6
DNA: TGTGCCAGCAGTTACTCGGACAGGGGGACTGGAAACACCATATATTTT
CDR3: CASSYSDRGTGNTIYF

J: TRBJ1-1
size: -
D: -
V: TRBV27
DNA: TGTGCCAGCAGTTTACAAATGGCCCCGAACACTGAAGCTTTCTTT
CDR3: CASSLQMAPNTEAFF

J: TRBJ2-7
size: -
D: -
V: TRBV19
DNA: TGTGCCAGTAGTATCGGGGGTCGACGGAGCTCCTACGAGCAGTACTTC
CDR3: CASSIGGRRSSYEQYF

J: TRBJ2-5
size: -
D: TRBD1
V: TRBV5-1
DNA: TGCGCCAGCAGGATCTCGACAGGGCCGCAAGAGACCCAGTACTTC
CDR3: CASRISTGPQETQYF

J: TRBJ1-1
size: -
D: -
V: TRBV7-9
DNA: TGTGCCAGCACCACGTTCAGTATCCGAGGCACTGAAGCTTTCTTT
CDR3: CASTTFSIRGTEAFF

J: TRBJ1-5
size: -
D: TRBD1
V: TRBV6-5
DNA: TGTGCCAGCAGTCCACGGGACAGGGGTCAGCCCCAGCATTTT
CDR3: CASSPRDRGQPQHF

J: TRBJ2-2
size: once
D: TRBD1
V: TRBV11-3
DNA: TGTGCCAGCAGCTTCGGGACAGGGACGAACACCGGGGAGCTGTTTTTT
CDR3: CASSFGTGTNTGELFF

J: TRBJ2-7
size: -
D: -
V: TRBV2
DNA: TGTGCCAGCAGTGAGCAGGGCCGGTTATACGAGCAGTACTTC
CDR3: CASSEQGRLYEQYF

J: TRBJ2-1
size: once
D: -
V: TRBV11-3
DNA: TGTGCCAGCAGCCGGGGAACCATAGGCGCACACAATGAGCAGTTCTTC
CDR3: CASSRGTIGAHNEQFF

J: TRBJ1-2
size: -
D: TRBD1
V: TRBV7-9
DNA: TGTGCCAGCAGCTTAGGGACAGGCGGCTACACCTTC
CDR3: CASSLGTGGYTF

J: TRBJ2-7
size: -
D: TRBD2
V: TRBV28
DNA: TGTGCCAGCATCAAAGGGACTAATCTCTACGAGCAGTACTTC
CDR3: CASIKGTNLYEQYF

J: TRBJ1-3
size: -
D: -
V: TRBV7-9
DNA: TGTGCCAGCAGCTTAGGCGGCAGCGCGAGCTCTGGAAACACCATATATTTT
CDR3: CASSLGGSASSGNTIYF

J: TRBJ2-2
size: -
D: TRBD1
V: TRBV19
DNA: TGTGCCAGTTTGGGACAGCCCACTCCCGGGGAGCTGTTTTTT
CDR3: CASLGQPTPGELFF

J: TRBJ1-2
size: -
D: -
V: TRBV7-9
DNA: TGTGCCAGCAGCCTCAGCACAGAGGGCTACACCTTC
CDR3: CASSLSTEGYTF

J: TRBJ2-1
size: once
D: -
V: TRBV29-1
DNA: TGCAGCGCCTCGATGCGGGCGGCCTACAATGAGCAGTTCTTC
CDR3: CSASMRAAYNEQFF

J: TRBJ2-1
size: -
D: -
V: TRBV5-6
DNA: TGTGCCAGCAGCTCCTGGGGGGTGGATGAGCAGTTCTTC
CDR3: CASSSWGVDEQFF

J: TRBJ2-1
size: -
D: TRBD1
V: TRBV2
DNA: TGTGCCAGCAATCCGGGACAGGGGTACAATGAGCAGTTCTTC
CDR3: CASNPGQGYNEQFF

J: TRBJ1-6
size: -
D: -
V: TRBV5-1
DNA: TGCGCCAGCAGCGAAGGGGGCTATAATTCACCCCTCCACTTT
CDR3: CASSEGGYNSPLHF

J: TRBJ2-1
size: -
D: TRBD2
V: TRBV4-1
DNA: TGCGCCAGCAGCCAAGAGAGGGGGGTACTAGCGGGGGGTTACGGGAATGAGCAGTTCTTC
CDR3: CASSQERGVLAGGYGNEQFF

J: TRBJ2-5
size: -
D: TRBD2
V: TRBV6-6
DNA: TGTGCCAGCAGTGCCTCCTCAGCGGGGGGTCAAAAGACCCAGTACTTC
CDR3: CASSASSAGGQKTQYF

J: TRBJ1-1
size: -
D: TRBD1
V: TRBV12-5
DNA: TGTGCTAGTGGTTTGGTAGGACAGGGGGGGAATGAAGCTTTCTTT
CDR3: CASGLVGQGGNEAFF

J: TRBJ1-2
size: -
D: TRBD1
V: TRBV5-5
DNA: TGTGCCAGCAGTTCGGGGACAGGGCCAAGGTATGGCTACACCTTC
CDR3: CASSSGTGPRYGYTF

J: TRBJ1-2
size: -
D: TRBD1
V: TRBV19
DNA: TGTGCCAGTAGTTCGCACAGGGGGGGAATCGGGGGCTACACCTTC
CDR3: CASSSHRGGIGGYTF

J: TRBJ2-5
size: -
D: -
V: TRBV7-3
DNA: TGTGCCAGCAGCTCAGGTTGGCGGGAAGGAGAGACCCAGTACTTC
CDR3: CASSSGWREGETQYF

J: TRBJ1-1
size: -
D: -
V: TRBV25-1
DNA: TGTGCCAGCAAGCGGGGTGCTGAAGCTTTCTTT
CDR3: CASKRGAEAFF

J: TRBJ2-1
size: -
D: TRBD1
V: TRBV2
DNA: TGTGCCAGCACTCGGGACAGTAACAATGAGCAGTTCTTC
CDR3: CASTRDSNNEQFF

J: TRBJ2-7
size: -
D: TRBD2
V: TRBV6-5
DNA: TGTGCCAGCAGTTTTACTAGCGGGAGAATCTACGAGCAGTACTTC
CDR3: CASSFTSGRIYEQYF

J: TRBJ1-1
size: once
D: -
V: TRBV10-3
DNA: TGTGCCAGCACAGGGAGGGCTGAAGCTTTCTTT
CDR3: CASTGRAEAFF

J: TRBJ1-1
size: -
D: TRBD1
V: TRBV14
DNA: TGTGCCAGCAGCTTGGACAGGGTCACTGAAGCTTTCTTT
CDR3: CASSLDRVTEAFF

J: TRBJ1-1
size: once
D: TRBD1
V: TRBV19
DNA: TGTGCCAGTAGTATGACAGGGAGGAGGCGTGAAGCTTTCTTT
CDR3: CASSMTGRRREAFF

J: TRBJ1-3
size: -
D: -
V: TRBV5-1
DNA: TGCGCCAGCAGCTTACGGGGGGCCTCCGTTGGAAACACCATATATTTT
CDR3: CASSLRGASVGNTIYF

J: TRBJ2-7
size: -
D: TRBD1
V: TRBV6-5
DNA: TGTGCCAGCAGTTATAAAGGGGGCGGCTACGAGCAGTACTTC
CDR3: CASSYKGGGYEQYF

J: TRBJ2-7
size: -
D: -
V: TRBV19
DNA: TGTGCCAGTAGTAGCCGGGTGGAGCAGTACTTC
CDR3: CASSSRVEQYF

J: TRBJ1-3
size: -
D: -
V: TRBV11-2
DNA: TGTGCCAGCAGCTTACAGGGAACTTCTGGAAACACCATATATTTT
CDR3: CASSLQGTSGNTIYF

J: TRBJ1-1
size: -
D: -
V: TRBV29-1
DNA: TGCAGCGTTGGACGGACAGATGAAGCTTTCTTT
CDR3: CSVGRTDEAFF

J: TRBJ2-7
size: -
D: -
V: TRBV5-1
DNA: TGCGCCAGCAGCCGGACAGCGCCCGACGAGCAGTACTTC
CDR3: CASSRTAPDEQYF

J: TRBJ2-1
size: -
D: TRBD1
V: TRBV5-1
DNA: TGCGCCAGCAGCCCGGACAGGGGGTCGCCAGTGGGCAATGAGCAGTTCTTC
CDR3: CASSPDRGSPVGNEQFF

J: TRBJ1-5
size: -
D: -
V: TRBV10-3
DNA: TGTGCCATCAGTGACACGGCAGGTCCTAGCAATCAGCCCCAGCATTTT
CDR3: CAISDTAGPSNQPQHF